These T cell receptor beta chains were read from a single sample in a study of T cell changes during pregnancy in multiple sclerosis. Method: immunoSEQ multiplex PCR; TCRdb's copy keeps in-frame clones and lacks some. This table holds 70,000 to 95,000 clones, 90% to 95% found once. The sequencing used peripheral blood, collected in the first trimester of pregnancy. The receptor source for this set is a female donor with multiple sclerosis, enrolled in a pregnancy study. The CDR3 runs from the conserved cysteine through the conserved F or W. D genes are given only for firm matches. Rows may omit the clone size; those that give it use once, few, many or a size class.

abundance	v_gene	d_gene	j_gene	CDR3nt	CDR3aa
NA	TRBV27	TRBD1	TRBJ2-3	TGTGCCAGCAGTTCAAGACAGGGGGTTCTAGATACGCAGTATTTT	CASSSRQGVLDTQYF
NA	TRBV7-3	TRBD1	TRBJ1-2	TGTGCCAGCAGCCCACAACCCGGGACAGGGAGTGGCTACACCTTC	CASSPQPGTGSGYTF
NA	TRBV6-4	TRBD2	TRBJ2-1	TGTGCCAGCAGTGTAAAGCGGGGGGGCACGGATGAGCAGTTCTTC	CASSVKRGGTDEQFF
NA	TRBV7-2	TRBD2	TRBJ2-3	TGTGCCAGCAGCTTAGTCCTAGCGGGGGCAGATACGCAGTATTTT	CASSLVLAGADTQYF
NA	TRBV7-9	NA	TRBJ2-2	TGTGCCAGCAGCGCTTACACGAACACCAACACCGGGGAGCTGTTTTTT	CASSAYTNTNTGELFF
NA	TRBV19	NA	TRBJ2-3	TGTGCCAGTAGTATGGTGGCTAGGCCAGATACGCAGTATTTT	CASSMVARPDTQYF
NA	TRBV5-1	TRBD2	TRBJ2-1	TGCGCCAGCAGCTTGAAGTCCGGGACTAGCGGGGGGAGGGGCAATGAGCAGTTCTTC	CASSLKSGTSGGRGNEQFF
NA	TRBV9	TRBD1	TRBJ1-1	TGTGCCAGCAGCGTAGTAGGACAGGGGGGCATGAACACTGAAGCTTTCTTT	CASSVVGQGGMNTEAFF
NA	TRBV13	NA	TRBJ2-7	TGTGCCAGCAGCTTAGGGGAGGTATCCGAGCAGTACTTC	CASSLGEVSEQYF
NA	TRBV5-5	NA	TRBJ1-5	TGTGCCAGCAGCTCAACTGTACAGGGAACCCAGCCCCAGCATTTT	CASSSTVQGTQPQHF
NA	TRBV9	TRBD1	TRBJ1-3	TGTGCCAGCAGCGTAGGATCGACAGGGACTGGAAACACCATATATTTT	CASSVGSTGTGNTIYF
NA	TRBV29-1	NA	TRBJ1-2	TGCAGCGTTGAACCCGCGGGGCAGGGCTATGGCTACACCTTC	CSVEPAGQGYGYTF
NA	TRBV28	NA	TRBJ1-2	TGTGCCAGCAGTTCCTCGACGGGAAACTATGGCTACACCTTC	CASSSSTGNYGYTF
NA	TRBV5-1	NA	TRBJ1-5	TGCGCCAGCAGCCTAGGGGGGGAAGGGAGCAATCAGCCCCAGCATTTT	CASSLGGEGSNQPQHF
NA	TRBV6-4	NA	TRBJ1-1	TGTGCCAGCAGTGACCGGAGGCTGGGGGGGGGTTTGAACACTGAAGCTTTCTTT	CASSDRRLGGGLNTEAFF
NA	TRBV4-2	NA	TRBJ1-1	TGTGCCAGCAGCTGGGGAGTGGAAGCTTTCTTT	CASSWGVEAFF
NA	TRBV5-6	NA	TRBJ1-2	TGTGCCAGCAGCCTGGGCCGGCAGGGGACTGGCTACACCTTC	CASSLGRQGTGYTF
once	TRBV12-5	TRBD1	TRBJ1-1	TGTGCTAATGGAGGGGACAGCATCGGAACTGAAGCTTTCTTT	CANGGDSIGTEAFF
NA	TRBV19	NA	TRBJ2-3	TGTGCCAGCACAACAGTCAGCACAGATACGCAGTATTTT	CASTTVSTDTQYF
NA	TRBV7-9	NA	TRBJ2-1	TGTGCCAGCAGCTGGGTCTTGGAGAATGAGCAGTTCTTC	CASSWVLENEQFF
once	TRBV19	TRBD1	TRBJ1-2	TGTGCCAGTAGTGGGGGGCCGACAGGGACCCCTTATGGCTACACCTTC	CASSGGPTGTPYGYTF
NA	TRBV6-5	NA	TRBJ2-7	TGTGCCAGCAGCCTCGGGCTAGCCTTTGGCGAGCAGTACTTC	CASSLGLAFGEQYF
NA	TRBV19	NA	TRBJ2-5	TGTGCCAGTAGTATATCGGGGGAGACCCAGTACTTC	CASSISGETQYF
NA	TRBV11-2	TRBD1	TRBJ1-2	TGTGCCAGCAGCATTAGGGACAGGGTCTATGGCTACACCTTC	CASSIRDRVYGYTF
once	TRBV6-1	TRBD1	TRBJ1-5	TGTGCCAGCAGTGATTTAACAGGGGGGTCTCAGCCCCAGCATTTT	CASSDLTGGSQPQHF
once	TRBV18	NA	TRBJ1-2	TGTGCCAGCTCACCACGACGCGATAAACAGGGAACGGGCGGCTACACCTTC	CASSPRRDKQGTGGYTF
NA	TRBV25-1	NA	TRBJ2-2	TGTGCCAGCAGAAAGGGGGCCGGGGAGCTGTTTTTT	CASRKGAGELFF
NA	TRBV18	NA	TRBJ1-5	TGTGCCAGCTCACCCGAGGCTGGTCAGCCCCAGCATTTT	CASSPEAGQPQHF
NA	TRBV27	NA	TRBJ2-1	TGTGCCAGCAGTTTCCTAGTTCTTCGCAATGAGCAGTTCTTC	CASSFLVLRNEQFF
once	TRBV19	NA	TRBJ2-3	TGTGCCAGTATGGCGACTAGATCACATACGCAGTATTTT	CASMATRSHTQYF
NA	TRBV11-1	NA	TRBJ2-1	TGTGCCAGCAGCTTAGACCGCACCACATCCTCCTACAATGAGCAGTTCTTC	CASSLDRTTSSYNEQFF
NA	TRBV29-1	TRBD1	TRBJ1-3	TGCAGCGCCACCGAGGGGGCGAGGACTGGAAACACCATATATTTT	CSATEGARTGNTIYF
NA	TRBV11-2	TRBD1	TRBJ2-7	TGTGCCAGCAGCCCAACAGGGGTCGAGCAGTACTTC	CASSPTGVEQYF
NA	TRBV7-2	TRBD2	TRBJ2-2	TGTGCCAGCAGCTTAGCGGACCCCAGGAGCGGGGGTACCGGGGAGCTGTTTTTT	CASSLADPRSGGTGELFF
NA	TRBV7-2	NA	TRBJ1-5	TGTGCCAGCAGCTTAGATCTTGCGGGGTACAATCAGCCCCAGCATTTT	CASSLDLAGYNQPQHF
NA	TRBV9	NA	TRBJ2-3	TGTGCCAGCAGCGGATATTTCACAGATCCAGATACGCAGTATTTT	CASSGYFTDPDTQYF
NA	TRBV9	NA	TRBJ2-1	TGTGCCAGCAGCGTAGGGGCAAGCTCCTACAATGAGCAGTTCTTC	CASSVGASSYNEQFF
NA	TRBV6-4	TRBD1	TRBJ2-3	TGTGCCAGCAGTGACTCTGGACAGGGGGCAGATACGCAGTATTTT	CASSDSGQGADTQYF
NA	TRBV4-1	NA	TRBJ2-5	TGCGCCAGCAGCCAAGATTGGCAGACCCAGTACTTC	CASSQDWQTQYF
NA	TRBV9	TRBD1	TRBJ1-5	TGTGCCAGCAGCGTATCCGACAGGGGGAATCAGCCCCAGCATTTT	CASSVSDRGNQPQHF
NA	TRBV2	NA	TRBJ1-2	TGTGCCAGCAGTGGTACGGGGATATATGGCTACACCTTC	CASSGTGIYGYTF
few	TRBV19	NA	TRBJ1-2	TGTGCCAGTAGTAGCGCAGGGAAGGACGACTATGGCTACACCTTC	CASSSAGKDDYGYTF
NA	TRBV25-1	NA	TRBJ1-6	TGTGCCAGCAGTGAATCGGGGATTTCACCCCTCCACTTT	CASSESGISPLHF
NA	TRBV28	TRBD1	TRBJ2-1	TGTGCCAGCAGTTCCACGGGACAGGGCGGGGTTGAGCAGTTCTTC	CASSSTGQGGVEQFF
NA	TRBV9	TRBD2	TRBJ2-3	TGTGCCAGCAGCGTAGGGGCGGGGGGCATACGACTCACAGATACGCAGTATTTT	CASSVGAGGIRLTDTQYF
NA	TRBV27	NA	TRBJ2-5	TGTGCCAGCAGGCTAGCGCTCCAAGAGACCCAGTACTTC	CASRLALQETQYF
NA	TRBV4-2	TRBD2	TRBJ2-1	TGTGCCAGCAGCCAAGAAAGCGGACTAGTGGGGAATGAGCAGTTCTTC	CASSQESGLVGNEQFF
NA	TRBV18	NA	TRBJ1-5	TGTGCCAGCTCACCGACCGGAGGCAATCAGCCCCAGCATTTT	CASSPTGGNQPQHF